This TCR beta chain derives from a study of blood T cell repertoires in COVID-19. In the study overall: The cDNA or gDNA used as material had been derived from T cells, B-cell-depleted T cells, or PBMCs.

Adults between roughly 18 and 89 years of age took part from fewer than 30 US areas. CDR3 length: 16 amino acids. Germline CDR1 is MNHEY and CDR2 is SVGEGT. V lost 3 bases to trimming and J lost 4 bases; unmatched junction nucleotides: 9. This table comes from immunoSEQ multiplex PCR, and its TCRdb copy is limited to in-frame clones, with some not included. This sample has fewer than 300,000 clones, with 75% to 95% found just once. V gene TRBV6-2 or TRBV6-3 combines with J gene TRBJ2-7, with 10 bases fitting TRBD2. Sequenced input: PBMCs or T cells enriched from blood (not recorded which). This TCR was recovered from a woman aged 25 to 39 who had recovered from COVID-19. The CDR3 nucleotides are TGTGCCAGCAGTTATCGGTCTAGCGGGAGTAGGTACGAGCAGTACTTC. Residues: CASSYRSSGSRYEQYF.